These 13 T cell receptor beta chains share one sample of origin, sequenced in a study of CD8 T cells in ankylosing spondylitis. TCRdb called the 5' RACE reads again in MiXCR, with one record for every CDR3 protein. This repertoire shows 300,000 to 350,000 distinct CDR3 sequences, around 10% found once; its top ten account for roughly 9.1%. The specimen sequenced was blood, either unsorted or a sorted T cell fraction (not recorded which). All receptors come from a female donor with ankylosing spondylitis or in good health (not recorded which).

The gene calls are TRBV19 and TRBJ2-1; possible D gene TRBD1, 5 bases. Germline values: CDR1 LNHDA, CDR2 SQIVND (reference sequence). V was clipped by 5 bases and J by 6 bases, with 14 bases between them. This CDR3 has 14 residues. The CDR3 loop is CASSSQGAPNEQFF. DNA for the CDR3: TGTGCCAGTAGTTCGCAGGGCGCTCCCAATGAGCAGTTCTTC.

In its sample, this clonotype was seen many times. The chain recombines TRBV29-1 with TRBJ2-7; tentative D call: TRBD2 (6 bases). V was trimmed by 3 bases and J by 5 bases, leaving 11 bases between them. Germline lookup yields CDR1 SQVTM and CDR2 ANQGSEA. The CDR3 runs to 12 residues. The chain's CDR3 is CSVDDGSNEQYF. The CDR3 bases are TGCAGCGTTGACGACGGGAGTAACGAGCAGTACTTC.

The sample holds one count of this clonotype. A much more abundant neighbour one base away suggests this may be a read error. The chain is built from TRBV20-1 and TRBJ2-3; D possibly matches TRBD1 or TRBD2 (5 bases each). This CDR3 has 14 amino acids. Germline assignment: CDR1 DFQATT and CDR2 SNEGSKA (reference sequence). V was clipped by 0 bases and J by 10 bases, with 17 bases between them. Here the CDR3 reads CSARDRRGADAQYF. In DNA, the CDR3 is TGCAGTGCTAGAGATCGTCGGGGCGCGGATGCGCAGTATTTT.

This clonotype was counted many times. The V and J genes are TRBV9 and TRBJ2-7; D not certain. Germline lookup yields CDR1 SGDLS and CDR2 YYNGEE. V gave up 1 base and J gave up 0 bases, with 11 bases separating them. The CDR3 has 15 amino acids. Here the CDR3 reads CASSVKDGGSYEQYF. As DNA, the CDR3 is TGTGCCAGCAGCGTAAAAGATGGCGGCTCCTACGAGCAGTACTTC.

In its sample, this clonotype was seen many times. The genes are TRBV2 and TRBJ2-5; a possible D gene is TRBD1 (7 bases). Germline CDR1 SNHLY, CDR2 FYNNEI. V was cut by 3 bases and J by 5 bases, with 16 bases left in between. CDR3 length: 15 residues. This chain's CDR3 is CASSDPDRREETQYF. CDR3 sequence (DNA): TGTGCCAGCAGTGATCCGGACAGGAGGGAGGAGACCCAGTACTTC.

At least ten counts were recorded for this clonotype. This sequence joins TRBV7-9 and TRBJ2-1; 8 nucleotides line up with TRBD1. The CDR3 contains 15 residues. Germline V CDR1 and CDR2: SEHNR, FQNEAQ (reference sequence). V was pared by 5 bases and J by 5 bases, with 8 bases of the junction left unmatched. The CDR3 reads CASSEGQGRNNEQFF. The DNA for the CDR3 is TGTGCCAGCAGCGAAGGACAGGGAAGAAACAATGAGCAGTTCTTC. The full variable domain, completed using reference TRBV7-9 and TRBJ2-1, is DTGVSQNPRHKITKRGQNVTFRCDPISEHNRLYWYRQTLGQGPEFLTYFQNEAQLEKSRLLSDRFSAERPKGSFSTLEIQRTEQGDSAMYLCASSEGQGRNNEQFFGPGTRLTVL.

In its sample, this clonotype was seen many times. The V gene is TRBV27, the J gene TRBJ1-2, with TRBD1 identical over 7 bases. Germline V CDR1 and CDR2: MNHEY, SMNVEV (reference sequence). V was pared by 2 bases and J by 6 bases, with 15 bases of the junction left unmatched. The CDR3 sequence is 17 residues long. This CDR3 reads CASSLRQGHRLKDGYTF. The CDR3 DNA sequence: TGTGCCAGCAGTTTAAGACAGGGTCACCGCCTAAAGGATGGCTACACCTTC.

This clonotype was picked up many times. This chain links TRBV12-3 or TRBV12-4 with TRBJ1-2; D ambiguous. CDR3 length: 15 amino acids. V lost 6 bases to trimming and J lost 0 bases, with 14 bases between them. CDR3 sequence (DNA): TGTGCCAGCAGCCCCATAGGTGCAGCTAACTATGGCTACACCTTC. Protein: CASSPIGAANYGYTF.

This clonotype was detected many times. The V and J genes are TRBV2 and TRBJ2-1; a possible D gene is TRBD1 (5 bases). Germline V lookup: CDR1 SNHLY, CDR2 FYNNEI. The CDR3 sequence is 13 residues long. V was shortened by 1 base and J by 9 bases, with 10 bases between the two germline ends. CDR3 DNA: TGTGCCAGCAGTGAAGGGCCCACAGGTGAGCAGTTCTTC. It encodes CASSEGPTGEQFF.

In this sample, this clonotype turned up many times. The chain has TRBV19 and TRBJ2-1, with D possibly matching TRBD2 (5 bases). CDR1 and CDR2 from the germline V gene are LNHDA and SQIVND (reference sequence). V was trimmed by 1 base and J by 5 bases, leaving 15 bases between them. The CDR3 is 16 residues long. Here the CDR3 reads CASSIVGDPYNNEQFF. DNA of the CDR3: TGTGCCAGTAGTATAGTCGGGGATCCGTACAACAATGAGCAGTTCTTC.

This clonotype was seen many times. J is TRBJ2-3 and V is TRBV7-2; D gene unclear. V lost 0 bases and J 0 bases, leaving 10 bases between the germline ends. The CDR3 contains 16 residues. Per the germline V gene, CDR1 is SGHTA and CDR2 is FQGNSA. The CDR3 loop is CASSLAAIHSTDTQYF. The CDR3 DNA is TGTGCCAGCAGCTTAGCGGCTATCCATAGCACAGATACGCAGTATTTT.

This clonotype occurred many times. The chain links TRBV7-2 to TRBJ2-5; D gene unclear. The length of the CDR3 is 15 residues. Deletions cut 1 base from V and 2 bases from J, with 11 bases between. Looked up from germline, CDR1 is SGHTA and CDR2 is FQGNSA. In DNA form, the CDR3 reads TGTGCCAGCAGCTTAGTTGGGAACCTACAAGAGACCCAGTACTTC. Its protein is CASSLVGNLQETQYF.

The sample holds many counts of this clonotype. The chain combines TRBV10-3 with TRBJ2-1; D is uncertain. The germline V gene has CDR1 ENHRY and CDR2 SYGVKD. V dropped 6 bases and J dropped 2 bases, with 11 bases sitting between them. This CDR3 has 14 residues. The CDR3 bases are TGTGCCATCAGCAAGGTTGCCACCTACAATGAGCAGTTCTTC. It codes for CAISKVATYNEQFF.